This record covers a single T cell receptor (beta chain). The target antigen is unknown. The data were obtained in a study of vaccination and CD4 T cells after COVID-19. Study in general: Each post-COVID sample was drawn after diagnosis, and the median interval was roughly 100 days (range 35 to 161).

Overall study results and limits: In convalescent patients, 304 of 307 vaccine-specific clones were spike mono-reactive.

Germline values: CDR1 SGHTA, CDR2 FQGTGA. This CDR3 comprises 15 residues. Trimming removed 0 bases from V and 4 bases from J; junction bases left unmatched: 0. Cultured CD4+ T cell DNA was sequenced using the Oncomine TCR Beta short-read assay. Using its own MiXCR run on the PCR reads, TCRdb lists one record per CDR3 protein. Altogether approximately 10,000 distinct CDR3 sequences are present, around 50% being singletons, with the ten largest covering under 30%. Treatment given: approximately 9-day PBMC culture with coronavirus spike peptide pools or control peptides (ViraFEST assay). With peptide pools, ViraFEST first expanded antigen-specific T cells and afterwards sequenced their TCRs.

Sample: CD4+ T cells from blood, cultured in vitro. The TCR originated in a human donor who had recovered from COVID-19. The gene calls are TRBV7-3 and TRBJ2-2; 9 nucleotides match TRBD2. The DNA for the CDR3 is TGTGCCAGCAGCTTAACTAGCGGGAGCACCGGGGAGCTGTTTTTT. Its protein product is CASSLTSGSTGELFF.